Listed here is a single TCR beta chain. As originally analysed: The authors estimated nucleated cell counts from reference gene primer amplification. The repertoire was sequenced with immunoSEQ multiplex PCR; TCRdb's copy has only in-frame clones and lacks some. V, J and clone size are taken as reported in that table, and D and trimming were inferred from the DNA itself. The sample contains about 74,000 clones, around 87% of which appear only once. This sample stems from a study of blood T cell repertoires in COVID-19. On the study more broadly: The United States, Italy and Spain provided the acute and convalescent COVID-19 samples. Sources were T cells, B-cell-depleted T cells, or PBMCs; the material itself was cDNA or gDNA.

Trimming left V 0 bases short and J 13 bases short, with 21 bases between. This CDR3 is 15 amino acids long. Germline CDR1 and CDR2: LGHNA and YSLEER. This sequence joins TRBV4-3 and TRBJ1-1; D perhaps matches TRBD1 (6 bases). The sequence was collected from a woman of 80 years or more with active or convalescent COVID-19. Input material: peripheral blood. Written as DNA, the CDR3 is TGCGCCAGCAGCCAAGATGCGGGGGGCGCCCCCAGGGGTTTCTTT. As protein: CASSQDAGGAPRGFF.